This T cell receptor beta chain was sequenced for a study of a mutant IDH1 vaccine in newly diagnosed glioma. The wider study: Vaccination was launched 4-6 weeks after radiotherapy alone, or with temozolomide cycles. Beforehand, treatment had been radiotherapy, temozolomide, or both; the majority received both.

Generated by immunoSEQ multiplex PCR, the TCRdb table keeps only in-frame clones and is missing some. The data show 33,000 or so clones, with almost 80% seen just once and roughly 9.3% held by the top ten. Time point reported: week 35, safety follow-up. Each vaccine dose was 300 ug of mutant IDH1 20-mer peptide, with topical imiquimod. New astrocytomas of WHO grade 3 or 4 that were IDH1-mutant and ATRX-lost were found in the donors. As for this clone: Its cognate antigen is unknown.

The CDR3 is made up of 13 amino acids. Germline CDR1 and CDR2: SQVTM and ANQGSEA. V was shortened by 4 bases and J by 7 bases, with 14 bases between the two germline ends. The chain joins TRBV29-1 to TRBJ2-4, with D possibly TRBD1 on 7 matching bases. The TCR comes from a woman in her twenties or thirties with glioma. Some clones in this sample may be carry-over from other donors' samples. Sequencing was performed on PBMCs, taken from a glioma patient whose treatment included an IDH1 peptide vaccine. The CDR3 loop reads CSVARAGGNIQYF. The CDR3 region has the DNA TGCAGCGTTGCACGGGCAGGGGGGAACATTCAGTACTTC.